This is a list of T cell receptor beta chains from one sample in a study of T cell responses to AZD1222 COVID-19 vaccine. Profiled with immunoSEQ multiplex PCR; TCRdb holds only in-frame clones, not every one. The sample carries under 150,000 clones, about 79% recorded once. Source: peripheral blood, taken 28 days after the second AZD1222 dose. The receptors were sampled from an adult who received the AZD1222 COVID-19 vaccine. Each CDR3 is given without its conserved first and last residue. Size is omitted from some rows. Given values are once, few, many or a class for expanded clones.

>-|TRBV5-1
ASSLFWGSYEQY
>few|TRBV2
ASSPFAGGGQPQH
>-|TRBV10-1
ASSGGRGSYEQY
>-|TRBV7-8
ASSLGRQGTYEQY
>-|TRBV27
ASSLVQYNEQF
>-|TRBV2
ASSEVITGELF
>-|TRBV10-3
AIGSGGSIQETQY
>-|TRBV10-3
AISTSGGNNEQF
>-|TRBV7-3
ASNVGGPTDTQY
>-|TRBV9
ASSPGGLWGTEAF
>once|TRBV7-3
ASSLTGSGELF
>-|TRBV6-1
ASSERERGAF
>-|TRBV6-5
ASSPGAGELF
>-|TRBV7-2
ASRLGHQNSPLH
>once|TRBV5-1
ASSVDRVNTEAF
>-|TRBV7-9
ASSGKTVKTSDEQF
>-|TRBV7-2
ASSPTGANTDTQY
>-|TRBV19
ASSTVENTEAF
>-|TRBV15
ATSRDSQGAGQY
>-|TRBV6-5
ASSYSSGDGYT
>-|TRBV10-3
AISESGRVSGGSYNEQF
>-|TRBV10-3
AISRDGAGGGNTIY
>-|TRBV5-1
ASSLVQGPGNTIY
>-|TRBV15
ATSRAGHEADTIY
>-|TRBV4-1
ASSSSGGSSGNTIY
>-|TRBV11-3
ASSSGTSSPNEQF